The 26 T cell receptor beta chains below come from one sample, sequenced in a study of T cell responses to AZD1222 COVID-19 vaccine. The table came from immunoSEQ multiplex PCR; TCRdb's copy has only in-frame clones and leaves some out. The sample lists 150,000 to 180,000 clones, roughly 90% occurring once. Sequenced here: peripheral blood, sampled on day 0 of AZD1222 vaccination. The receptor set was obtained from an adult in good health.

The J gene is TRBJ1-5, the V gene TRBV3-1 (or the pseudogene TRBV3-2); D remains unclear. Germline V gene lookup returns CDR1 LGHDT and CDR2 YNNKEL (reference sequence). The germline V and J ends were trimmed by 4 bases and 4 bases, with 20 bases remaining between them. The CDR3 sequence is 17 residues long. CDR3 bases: TGTGCCAGCAGCCTTAAGATAGGACTCAGAGCTAATCAGCCCCAGCATTTT. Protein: CASSLKIGLRANQPQHF.

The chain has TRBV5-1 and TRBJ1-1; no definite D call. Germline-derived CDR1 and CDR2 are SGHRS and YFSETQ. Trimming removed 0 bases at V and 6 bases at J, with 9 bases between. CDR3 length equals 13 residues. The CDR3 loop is CASSLVSLAEAFF. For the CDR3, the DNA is TGCGCCAGCAGCTTGGTGAGCCTCGCTGAAGCTTTCTTT.

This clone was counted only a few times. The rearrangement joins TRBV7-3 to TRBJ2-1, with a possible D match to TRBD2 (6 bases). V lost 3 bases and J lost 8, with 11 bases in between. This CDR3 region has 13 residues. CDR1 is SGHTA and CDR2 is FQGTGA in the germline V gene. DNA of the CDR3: TGTGCCAGCAGCTTCGGGAGCTTGGATGAGCAGTTCTTC. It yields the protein CASSFGSLDEQFF.

Here the CDR3 DNA reads TGTGCCAGTAGTATTGAGGGGCCAGCTTTCTTT. It translates to CASSIEGPAFF. The gene calls are TRBV19 and TRBJ1-1; D perhaps matches TRBD1 (5 bases). The CDR3 has 11 amino acids. The V end was cut by 3 bases, the J end by 10 bases, with 9 bases between. Germline V gives CDR1 LNHDA, CDR2 SQIVND (reference sequence).

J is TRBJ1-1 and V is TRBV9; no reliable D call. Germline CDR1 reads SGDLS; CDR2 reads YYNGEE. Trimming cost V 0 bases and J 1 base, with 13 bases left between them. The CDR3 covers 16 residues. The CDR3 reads CASSVVGSPRNTEAFF. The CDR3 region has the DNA TGTGCCAGCAGCGTAGTTGGGTCGCCCAGGAACACTGAAGCTTTCTTT. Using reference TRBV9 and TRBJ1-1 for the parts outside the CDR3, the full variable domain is DSGVTQTPKHLITATGQRVTLRCSPRSGDLSVYWYQQSLDQGLQFLIQYYNGEERAKGNILERFSAQQFPDLHSELNLSSLELGDSALYFCASSVVGSPRNTEAFFGQGTRLTVV.

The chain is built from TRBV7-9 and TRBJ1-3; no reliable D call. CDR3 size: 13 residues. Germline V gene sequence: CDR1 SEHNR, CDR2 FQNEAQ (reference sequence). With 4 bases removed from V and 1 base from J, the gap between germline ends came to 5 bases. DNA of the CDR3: TGTGCCAGCAGCTCCTATTCTGGAAACACCATATATTTT. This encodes CASSSYSGNTIYF.

The CDR3 DNA reads TGTGCCGGAAGACAGGGGGCGAACACCGGGGAGCTGTTTTTT. Its translation is CAGRQGANTGELFF. This chain connects TRBV19 to TRBJ2-2, with 9 bases aligning to TRBD1. The V gene's germline CDR1 is LNHDA and CDR2 SQIVND (reference sequence). The CDR3 spans 14 residues. J gave up 0 bases and V 11 bases, and 4 bases lay outside the gene matches.

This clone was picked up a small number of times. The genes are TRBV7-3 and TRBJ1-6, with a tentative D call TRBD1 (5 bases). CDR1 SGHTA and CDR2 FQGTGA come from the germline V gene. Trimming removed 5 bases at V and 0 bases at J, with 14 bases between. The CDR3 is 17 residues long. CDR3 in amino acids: CASSPRDGSSYNSPLHF. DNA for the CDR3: TGTGCCAGCAGCCCGCGGGACGGAAGCTCCTATAATTCACCCCTCCACTTT.

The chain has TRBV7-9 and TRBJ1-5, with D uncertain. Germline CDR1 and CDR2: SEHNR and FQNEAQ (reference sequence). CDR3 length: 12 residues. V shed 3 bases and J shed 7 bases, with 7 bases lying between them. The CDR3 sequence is CASSFLGQPQHF. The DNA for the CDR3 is TGTGCCAGCAGCTTTCTTGGGCAGCCCCAGCATTTT.

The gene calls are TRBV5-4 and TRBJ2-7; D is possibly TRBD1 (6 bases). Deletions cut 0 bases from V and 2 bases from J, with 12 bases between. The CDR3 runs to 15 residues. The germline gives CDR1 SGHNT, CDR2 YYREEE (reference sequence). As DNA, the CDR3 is TGTGCCAGCAGCTTGGCCGGGACACCCCCCTACGAGCAGTACTTC. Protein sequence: CASSLAGTPPYEQYF.

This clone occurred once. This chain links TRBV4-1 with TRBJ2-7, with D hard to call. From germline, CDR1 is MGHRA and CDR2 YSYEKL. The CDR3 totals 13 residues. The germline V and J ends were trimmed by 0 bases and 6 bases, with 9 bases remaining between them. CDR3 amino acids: CASSQDRPAEQYF. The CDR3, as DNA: TGCGCCAGCAGCCAAGATCGCCCCGCCGAGCAGTACTTC.

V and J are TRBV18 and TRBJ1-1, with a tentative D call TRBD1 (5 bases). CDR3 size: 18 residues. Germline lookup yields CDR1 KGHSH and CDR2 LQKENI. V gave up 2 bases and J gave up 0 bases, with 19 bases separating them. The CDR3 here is CASSPSIMGRGMNTEAFF. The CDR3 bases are TGTGCCAGCTCACCATCAATAATGGGGCGTGGAATGAACACTGAAGCTTTCTTT.

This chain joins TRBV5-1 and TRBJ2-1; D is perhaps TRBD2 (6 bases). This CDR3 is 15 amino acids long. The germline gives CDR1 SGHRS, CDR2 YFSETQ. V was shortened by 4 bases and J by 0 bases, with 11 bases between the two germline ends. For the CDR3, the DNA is TGCGCCAGCAGCCTAGCGCCGAGCTCCTACAATGAGCAGTTCTTC. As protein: CASSLAPSSYNEQFF. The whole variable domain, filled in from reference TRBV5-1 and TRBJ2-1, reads KAGVTQTPRYLIKTRGQQVTLSCSPISGHRSVSWYQQTPGQGLQFLFEYFSETQRNKGNFPGRFSGRQFSNSRSEMNVSTLELGDSALYLCASSLAPSSYNEQFFGPGTRLTVL.

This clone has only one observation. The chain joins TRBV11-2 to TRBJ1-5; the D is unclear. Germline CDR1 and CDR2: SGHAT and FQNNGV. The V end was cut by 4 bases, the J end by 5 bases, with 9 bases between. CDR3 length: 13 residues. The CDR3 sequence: CASSSQVDQPQHF. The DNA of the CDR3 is TGTGCCAGCAGCTCCCAAGTGGATCAGCCCCAGCATTTT.

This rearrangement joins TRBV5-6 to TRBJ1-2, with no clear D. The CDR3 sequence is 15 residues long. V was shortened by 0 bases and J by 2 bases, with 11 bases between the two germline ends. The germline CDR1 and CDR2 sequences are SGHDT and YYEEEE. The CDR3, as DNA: TGTGCCAGCAGCTTGGGCCACGGAGACAACTATGGCTACACCTTC. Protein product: CASSLGHGDNYGYTF.

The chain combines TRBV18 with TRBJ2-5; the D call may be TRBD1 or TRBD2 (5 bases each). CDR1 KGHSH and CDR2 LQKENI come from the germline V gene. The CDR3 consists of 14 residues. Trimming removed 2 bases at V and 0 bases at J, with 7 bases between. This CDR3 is CASSPGTDQETQYF. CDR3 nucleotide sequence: TGTGCCAGCTCACCAGGGACGGACCAAGAGACCCAGTACTTC. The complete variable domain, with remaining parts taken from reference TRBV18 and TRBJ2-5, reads NAGVMQNPRHLVRRRGQEARLRCSPMKGHSHVYWYRQLPEEGLKFMVYLQKENIIDESGMPKERFSAEFPKEGPSILRIQQVVRGDSAAYFCASSPGTDQETQYFGPGTRLLVL.

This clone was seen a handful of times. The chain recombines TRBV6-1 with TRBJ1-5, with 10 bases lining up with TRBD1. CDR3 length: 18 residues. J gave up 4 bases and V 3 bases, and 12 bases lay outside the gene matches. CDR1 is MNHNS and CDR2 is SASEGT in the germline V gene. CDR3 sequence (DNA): TGTGCCAGCAGTGAGGTGGGGTGGGGGACAGGGGCTAATCAGCCCCAGCATTTT. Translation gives CASSEVGWGTGANQPQHF.

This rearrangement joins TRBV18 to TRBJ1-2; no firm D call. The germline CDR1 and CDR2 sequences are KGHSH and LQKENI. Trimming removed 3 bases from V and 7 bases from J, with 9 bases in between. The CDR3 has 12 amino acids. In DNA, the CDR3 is TGTGCCAGCTCACCGCAGAGCCGTGGCTACACCTTC. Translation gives CASSPQSRGYTF.

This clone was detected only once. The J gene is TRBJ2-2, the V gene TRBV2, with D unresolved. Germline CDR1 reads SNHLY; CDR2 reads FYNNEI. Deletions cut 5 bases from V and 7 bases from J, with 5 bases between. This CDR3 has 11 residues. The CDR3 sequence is CASSYSGELFF. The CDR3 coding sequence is TGTGCCAGCAGTTACAGCGGGGAGCTGTTTTTT.

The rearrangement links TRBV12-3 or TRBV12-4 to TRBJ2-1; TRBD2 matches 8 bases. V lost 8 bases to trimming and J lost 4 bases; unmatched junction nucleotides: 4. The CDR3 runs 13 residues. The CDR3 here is CASRGGRYNEQFF. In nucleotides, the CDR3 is TGTGCCAGCCGGGGGGGGAGGTACAATGAGCAGTTCTTC.

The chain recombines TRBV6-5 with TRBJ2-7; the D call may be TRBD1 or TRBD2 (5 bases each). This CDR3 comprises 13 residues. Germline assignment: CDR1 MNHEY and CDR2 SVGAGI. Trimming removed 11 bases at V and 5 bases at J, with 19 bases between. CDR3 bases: TGTGCCCACGGGGCCTCGGGTTCCCACGAGCAGTACTTC. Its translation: CAHGASGSHEQYF.

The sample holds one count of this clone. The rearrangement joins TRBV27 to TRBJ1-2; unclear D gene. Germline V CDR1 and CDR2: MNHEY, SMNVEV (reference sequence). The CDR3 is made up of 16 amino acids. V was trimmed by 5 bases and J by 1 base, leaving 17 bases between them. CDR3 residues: CASSPGPRRDNYGYTF. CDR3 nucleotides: TGTGCCAGCAGTCCCGGGCCAAGACGAGATAACTATGGCTACACCTTC.

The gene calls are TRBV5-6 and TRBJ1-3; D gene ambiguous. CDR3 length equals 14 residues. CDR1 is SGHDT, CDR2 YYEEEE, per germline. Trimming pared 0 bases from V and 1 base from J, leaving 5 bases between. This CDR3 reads CASSLGVSGNTIYF. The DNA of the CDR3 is TGTGCCAGCAGCTTGGGGGTGTCTGGAAACACCATATATTTT.

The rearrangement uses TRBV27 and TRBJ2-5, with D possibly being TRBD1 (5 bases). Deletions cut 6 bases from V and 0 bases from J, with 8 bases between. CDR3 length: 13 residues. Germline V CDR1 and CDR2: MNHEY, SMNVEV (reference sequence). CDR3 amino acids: CASRYRNQETQYF. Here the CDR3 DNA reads TGTGCCAGCAGGTACAGGAACCAAGAGACCCAGTACTTC.

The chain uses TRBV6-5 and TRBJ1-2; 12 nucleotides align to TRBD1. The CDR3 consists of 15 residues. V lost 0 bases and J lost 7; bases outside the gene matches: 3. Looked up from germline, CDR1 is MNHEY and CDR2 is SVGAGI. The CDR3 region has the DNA TGTGCCAGCAGTTACTCGGGACAGGGGGCGCTTGGCTACACCTTC. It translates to CASSYSGQGALGYTF.

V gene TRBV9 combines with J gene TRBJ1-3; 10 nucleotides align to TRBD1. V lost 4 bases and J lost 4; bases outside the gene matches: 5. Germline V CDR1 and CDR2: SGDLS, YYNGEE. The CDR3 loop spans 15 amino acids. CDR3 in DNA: TGTGCCAGCAGCCAGGGACAGGGGTGGGGAAACACCATATATTTT. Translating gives CASSQGQGWGNTIYF. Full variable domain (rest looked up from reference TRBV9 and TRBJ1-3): DSGVTQTPKHLITATGQRVTLRCSPRSGDLSVYWYQQSLDQGLQFLIQYYNGEERAKGNILERFSAQQFPDLHSELNLSSLELGDSALYFCASSQGQGWGNTIYFGEGSWLTVV.